This T cell receptor beta chain was retrieved from a study of shared clonotypes between healthy human individuals. Sequencing used immunoSEQ multiplex PCR; TCRdb keeps in-frame clones, though not all of them. The sample carries about 490,000 clones, around 80% recorded once. V trimming: 4 bases; J trimming: 7 bases; junction bases outside the gene matches: 10. The CDR3 consists of 14 residues. Per germline, CDR1 SGHRS and CDR2 YFSETQ. Sequenced: PBMCs. The receptor's source is a woman aged 40 to 50 in good health. Some clones in this sample may be carry-over from other donors' samples. The chain links TRBV5-1 to TRBJ2-7; 8 nucleotides agree with TRBD2. In DNA, the CDR3 is TGCGCCAGCAGCCGAAGCGGGAGTGTTAGAGAGCAGTACTTC. Translation: CASSRSGSVREQYF.